This T cell receptor (beta chain) was identified in a study of blood T cell repertoires in COVID-19. Repertoires were generated with immunoSEQ multiplex PCR, while TCRdb's copy carries only in-frame clones and drops some. The repertoire holds 87,000 or so clones, 75% to 90% seen once, with approximately 16% in the top ten. The sample holds one count of this clone. The trim removed 7 bases at V and 4 bases at J, leaving 6 bases unmatched. CDR1 and CDR2 (germline): LNHDA, SQIVND (reference sequence). The CDR3 contains 14 residues. Sequenced sample: peripheral blood. The clonotype originates from a woman older than 75 with active or convalescent COVID-19. The genes are TRBV19 and TRBJ2-1; TRBD1 agrees at 8 bases. DNA for the CDR3: TGTGCCAGTACCCGACAGGGGCCATACAATGAGCAGTTCTTC. It encodes CASTRQGPYNEQFF. Full variable domain (missing parts from reference TRBV19 and TRBJ2-1): DGGITQSPKYLFRKEGQNVTLSCEQNLNHDAMYWYRQDPGQGLRLIYYSQIVNDFQKGDIAEGYSVSREKKESFPLTVTSAQKNPTAFYLCASTRQGPYNEQFFGPGTRLTVL.